What follows are 14 T cell receptor beta chains derived from one specimen sequenced in a study of T-cell memory formation after mild COVID-19. MiXCR, run by TCRdb on the 5' RACE reads, gives a single entry per CDR3 protein. This table holds 270,000 or so distinct CDR3 sequences, roughly 18% found once. The source material was PBMCs or a T cell subset sorted from them (not recorded which). The origin of the receptors is a man aged 18 to 30 who had mild COVID-19 (a few samples of this study predate the infection). Cell type and time point are not known.

The chain has TRBV6-5 and TRBJ2-5, with TRBD2 matching over 10 bases. Germline values: CDR1 MNHEY, CDR2 SVGAGI. The V and J ends lost 6 bases and 7 bases, in that order; junction bases with no gene match: 5. The CDR3 is 13 amino acids. The CDR3 spells CASSPSGGGTQYF. CDR3 DNA: TGTGCCAGCAGCCCTAGCGGGGGTGGGACCCAGTACTTC.

Ten or more counts support this clonotype. J is TRBJ2-1 and V is TRBV20-1, with 8 bases fitting TRBD2. Unmatched junction bases numbered 3, after V lost 0 bases and J lost 2 bases. The CDR3 consists of 15 residues. CDR1 and CDR2 (germline): DFQATT, SNEGSKA (reference sequence). This chain's CDR3 is CSARDAAGAYNEQFF. The CDR3 DNA is TGCAGTGCTAGAGACGCAGCGGGGGCCTACAATGAGCAGTTCTTC.

The chain has TRBV7-2 and TRBJ2-1, with D possibly matching TRBD1 (6 bases). The V and J ends lost 5 bases and 10 bases respectively, with 12 bases between them. CDR1 and CDR2 from the germline V gene are SGHTA and FQGNSA. The CDR3 has 12 residues. The DNA for the CDR3 is TGTGCCAGCAGCCCTGTAGGGACAGAGCAGTTCTTC. It is translated as CASSPVGTEQFF.

The sample holds a few counts of this clonotype. The chain carries TRBV19 and TRBJ2-7; 7 bases map to TRBD1. CDR1 is LNHDA and CDR2 is SQIVND in the germline V gene (reference sequence). The CDR3 extends over 16 amino acids. V lost 5 bases and J lost 0; bases outside the gene matches: 10. CDR3 DNA: TGTGCCAGTAGTCCAAGGGGACAGCAAAGCTCCTACGAGCAGTACTTC. Residues: CASSPRGQQSSYEQYF.

This clonotype was detected a few times. The V call is TRBV11-2, the J call TRBJ1-3, with TRBD1 as a possible D gene (5 bases). V was trimmed by 8 bases and J by 0 bases, leaving 17 bases between them. The CDR3 runs 16 residues. In germline, CDR1 is SGHAT, CDR2 FQNNGV. CDR3 nucleotide sequence: TGTGCCAGCCGAACCTACAGGAGGCACTCTGGAAACACCATATATTTT. Translation gives CASRTYRRHSGNTIYF.

This clonotype was seen a single time. The chain links TRBV6-6 to TRBJ1-2, with TRBD1 matching over 9 bases. The J segment lost 6 bases and the V segment lost 7 bases, leaving 3 bases of the junction unmatched. CDR3 length: 12 amino acids. Germline values: CDR1 MNHNY, CDR2 SVGAGI (reference sequence). Here the CDR3 reads CASIRQGDGYTF. Here the CDR3 DNA reads TGTGCCAGCATCAGACAGGGGGATGGCTACACCTTC.

This clonotype was detected a few times. V usage is TRBV7-8 and J usage is TRBJ2-5; tentatively, D is TRBD1 (5 bases). Germline CDR1 and CDR2: SGHVS and FQNEAQ. The CDR3 runs to 14 residues. Trimming removed 2 bases from V and 2 bases from J, with 9 bases in between. The CDR3 here is CASSLMSGQETQYF. In DNA, the CDR3 is TGTGCCAGCAGCTTAATGTCAGGGCAAGAGACCCAGTACTTC.

This clonotype was detected only a few times. The V gene is TRBV15, the J gene TRBJ2-7; a possible D gene is TRBD2 (5 bases). CDR1 LNHNV and CDR2 YYDKDF come from the germline V gene (reference sequence). V lost 0 bases and J lost 3, with 18 bases in between. The length of the CDR3 is 17 residues. The CDR3 protein is CATSRDYGGGGGYEQYV. The DNA of the CDR3 is TGTGCCACCAGCAGAGATTATGGAGGAGGAGGAGGCTACGAGCAGTACGTC.

The chain joins TRBV4-1 to TRBJ2-7, with D maybe TRBD2 (6 bases). V lost 0 bases, J lost 3 bases, and 12 bases lay in between. The germline V gene encodes CDR1 MGHRA and CDR2 YSYEKL. The CDR3 runs to 15 residues. The CDR3 here is CASSQDRLAFYEQYF. The DNA for the CDR3 is TGCGCCAGCAGCCAAGATCGCCTAGCGTTCTACGAGCAGTACTTC.

The chain is built from TRBV2 and TRBJ2-4; 7 bases line up with TRBD1. CDR1 and CDR2 from the germline V gene are SNHLY and FYNNEI. CDR3 size: 14 residues. After removal of 6 bases from V and 7 bases from J, the junction contained 9 bases not matched to a gene. The CDR3 protein is CASSGTAARNIQYF. CDR3 DNA: TGTGCCAGCAGCGGGACAGCGGCAAGGAACATTCAGTACTTC.

The table lists this clonotype with a few counts. The rearrangement uses TRBV7-9 and TRBJ1-2; 8 bases match TRBD1. This CDR3 region has 15 residues. Germline V CDR1 and CDR2: SEHNR, FQNEAQ (reference sequence). With 5 bases clipped from V and 5 bases from J, the junction kept 10 bases outside the gene matches. The CDR3: CASSVNSGTGYGYTF. CDR3 in DNA: TGTGCCAGCAGCGTCAACTCCGGGACAGGTTATGGCTACACCTTC.

The V gene is TRBV18, the J gene TRBJ1-1; D uncertain. The CDR3 has 14 amino acids. Germline CDR1 is KGHSH and CDR2 is LQKENI. Deletions cut 4 bases from V and 0 bases from J, with 9 bases between. CDR3 sequence: CASSLKIMNTEAFF. The CDR3 DNA reads TGTGCCAGCTCACTAAAGATCATGAACACTGAAGCTTTCTTT.

This clonotype has a count of ten or more. CDR3 region: CASSFPSGGRLGNEQFF. CDR3 bases: TGTGCCAGCAGCTTTCCTAGCGGGGGGCGACTGGGGAATGAGCAGTTCTTC. This chain connects TRBV11-2 to TRBJ2-1; the match to TRBD2 covers 11 bases. With V trimmed by 3 bases and J by 7 bases, 11 bases remained unmatched. The CDR3 is 17 amino acids. The germline gives CDR1 SGHAT, CDR2 FQNNGV.

This clonotype showed up just a few times. CDR3 in DNA: TGTGCCAGCAGCGGGGGGACTAGCGGGAAAAATGAGCAGTTCTTC. Amino acid sequence: CASSGGTSGKNEQFF. This rearrangement joins TRBV7-9 to TRBJ2-1; 13 bases are shared with TRBD2. J was trimmed by 7 bases and V by 5 bases; bases with no gene match: 5. From germline, CDR1 is SEHNR and CDR2 FQNEAQ (reference sequence). The CDR3 is 15 residues long.